A single T cell receptor beta chain is shown here with its context. There is no known antigen for this receptor. No base quality information exists; no much larger clone differs at one position. The data were taken from a study of CD8 T cells in ankylosing spondylitis (dated by TCRdb to the late 2010s). For context, the study as a whole: The study set out to find disease-linked TCR variants by profiling T cell receptor beta repertoires in ankylosing spondylitis patients and healthy donors. In total, the full study cohort was made up of 95 to 110 healthy donors and roughly 27 ankylosing spondylitis patients. Samples of peripheral blood were taken, and for ankylosing spondylitis patients, synovial fluid was collected as well. Findings and caveats that apply to the study as a whole: Blood from ankylosing spondylitis patients appeared to be characterized by a TCR beta motif composed of under 10 highly homologous amino acid variants. Some motif variants had previously been reported in the synovial fluid and blood of reactive arthritis patients, which suggests shared mechanisms of disease initiation. A CD8+ phenotype was shown by the disease-linked clones, which were found at relatively low frequencies in peripheral blood. Significant enrichment of the disease-linked clones was reported in matched synovial fluid samples from ankylosing spondylitis patients.

Sequencing relied on an Illumina HiSeq 2500. Quantitative 5'-RACE with molecular barcodes was used to prepare TCR beta libraries. In the original analysis: A new computational method, built on a probabilistic model of VDJ rearrangement, was used to identify disease-linked TCR variants. The public reads were reanalyzed by TCRdb: fastp trimming at Q25, MiXCR alignment, in-frame beta chains only. Rows merge per CDR3 protein into single entries with the most common DNA and genes. TCRdb assigned the V and J calls; the authors' analysis was not used. This sample is represented by around 90,000 distinct CDR3 sequences; around 25% of them were singletons. Of the sample, around 59% falls within the top ten clones. The CDR3 sequence holds 15 residues, the cysteine and phenylalanine included. CDR3 DNA is the only sequence kept; it has 45 bases, read in frame from the first base. Clipping removes 4 bases from V and 3 bases from J, with 7 as the unmatched junction base count. CDR1 and CDR2, per the germline V gene, are LGHNA and YNFKEQ.

The receptor's source is a male donor with ankylosing spondylitis or in good health (not recorded which). The sequencing input was blood, either unsorted or a sorted T cell fraction (not recorded which). The chain links TRBV4-2 with TRBJ2-7; 9 middle bases align to TRBD1. The CDR3 loop reads CASSPTGTGIYEQYF. The DNA is as follows: TGTGCCAGCAGCCCTACCGGGACAGGGATCTACGAGCAGTACTTC.